The clone carrying this T cell receptor beta chain was counted a few times. What it binds is unknown. Fresh 10 ml peripheral blood yielded PBMCs. These data belong to a study of T cells in Graves' hyperthyroidism and ophthalmopathy. Across the whole study: Peripheral blood was obtained at initial diagnosis, preceding any treatment.

Findings and caveats of the study: Most clonotypes expanded in thyroid above 0.001 were likewise present in blood. Before onset, by a median of 6.5 months, the model predicted ophthalmopathy.

V dropped 1 base and J dropped 0 bases, with 10 bases sitting between them. The CDR3 is 15 amino acids. Germline CDR1 and CDR2: MGHRA and YSYEKL. Regions amplified from RNA transcripts were the TCR beta CDR3 regions. Carried out on the TCR CDR3, a first-round RT-PCR used the HTBI primer set. TCRdb processed the multiplex PCR reads anew with MiXCR; each CDR3 protein has one entry. The sample yields around 500,000 distinct CDR3 sequences, approximately 15% seen once. This receptor was identified in a woman under 30 with Graves' hyperthyroidism. The chain uses TRBV4-1 and TRBJ2-7; no clear D. Material for sequencing was blood. In DNA, the CDR3 is TGCGCCAGCAGCCAAGTCGCCAGTGCCTCCTACGAGCAGTACTTC. Translating it yields CASSQVASASYEQYF.